The next 2 T cell receptor beta chains were all read from a single sample in a study of blood T cell repertoires in COVID-19. Sequencing used immunoSEQ multiplex PCR; TCRdb keeps in-frame clones, though not all of them. The data contain about 140,000 clones, approximately 85% of them singletons. Sequencing was done on a sample of peripheral blood. These receptors were obtained from a man aged 50 to 60 with acute or convalescent COVID-19.

J is TRBJ2-2 and V is TRBV11-3, with a weak D call TRBD1 (5 bases). Germline V gives CDR1 SGHNT, CDR2 YENEEA. Trimming took 3 bases from V and 1 from J, leaving 9 bases between them. This CDR3 comprises 15 residues. The CDR3, as DNA: TGTGCCAGCAGCTTTAGACAGCTGAACACCGGGGAGCTGTTTTTT. It is translated as CASSFRQLNTGELFF.

The chain couples TRBV11-1 to TRBJ1-1; 8 nucleotides agree with TRBD1. CDR1 SGHAT and CDR2 FQDESV come from the germline V gene (reference sequence). The V segment lost 5 bases and the J segment 6 bases; nucleotides outside the gene matches: 11. The CDR3 sequence is 15 residues long. CDR3 residues: CASSGYRGGGAEAFF. The CDR3 region has the DNA TGTGCCAGCAGCGGCTACAGGGGGGGTGGAGCTGAAGCTTTCTTT. Complete variable domain (other parts from reference TRBV11-1 and TRBJ1-1): EAEVAQSPRYKITEKSQAVAFWCDPISGHATLYWYRQILGQGPELLVQFQDESVVDDSQLPKDRFSAERLKGVDSTLKIQPAELGDSAMYLCASSGYRGGGAEAFFGQGTRLTVV.